This TCR beta chain is drawn from a study of T cell clonotyping in hematopoietic cell transplantation. General study results and limits: Pathologically expanded recipient clonotypes increased progressively from day 30 to day 180 as diversity fell. Broader posttransplant TCR repertoire diversity was predicted by graft donor and pretransplant recipient Inverse Simpson Index values. At the given depth, recipient repertoires were over 95% de novo clonotypes. Without cell sorting, CD4 versus CD8 contributions remain unresolved.

This table comes from immunoSEQ multiplex PCR, and its TCRdb copy is limited to in-frame clones, with some not included. The repertoire includes tens of thousands of clones, around 94% of them detected once, and 0.85% sits in the top ten. Regarding this clone: The antigen remains unidentified.

Material for sequencing was peripheral blood mononuclear cells. This receptor was obtained from a woman in her forties or fifties in good health. Some clones in this sample may be carry-over from other donors' samples.

CDR3: CASSASLGVKSEQYF. In DNA, the CDR3 is TGTGCCAGCAGTGCCTCACTAGGAGTGAAGTCCGAGCAGTACTTC. V and J are TRBV27 and TRBJ2-7; D is possibly TRBD2 (5 bases). Trimming took 5 bases from V and 6 from J, leaving 20 bases between them. Germline V gene data show CDR1 as MNHEY and CDR2 as SMNVEV (reference sequence). CDR3 size: 15 residues.